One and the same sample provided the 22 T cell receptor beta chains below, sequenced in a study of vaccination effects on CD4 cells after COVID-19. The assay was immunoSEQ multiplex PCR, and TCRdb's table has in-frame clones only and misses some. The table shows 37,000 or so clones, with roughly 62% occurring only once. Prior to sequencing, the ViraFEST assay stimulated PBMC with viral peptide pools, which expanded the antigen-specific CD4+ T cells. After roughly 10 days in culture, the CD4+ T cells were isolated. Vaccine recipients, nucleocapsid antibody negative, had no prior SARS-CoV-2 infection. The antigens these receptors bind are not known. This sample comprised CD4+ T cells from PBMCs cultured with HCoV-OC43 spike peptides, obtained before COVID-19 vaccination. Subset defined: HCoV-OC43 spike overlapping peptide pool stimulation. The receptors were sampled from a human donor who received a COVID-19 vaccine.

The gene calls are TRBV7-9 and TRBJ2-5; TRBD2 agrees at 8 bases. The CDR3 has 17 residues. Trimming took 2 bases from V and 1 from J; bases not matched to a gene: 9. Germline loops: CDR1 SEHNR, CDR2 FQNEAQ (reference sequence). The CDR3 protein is CASSLRSGGGRQETQYF. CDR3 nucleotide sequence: TGTGCCAGCAGCTTAAGGTCGGGCGGGGGGCGCCAAGAGACCCAGTACTTC.

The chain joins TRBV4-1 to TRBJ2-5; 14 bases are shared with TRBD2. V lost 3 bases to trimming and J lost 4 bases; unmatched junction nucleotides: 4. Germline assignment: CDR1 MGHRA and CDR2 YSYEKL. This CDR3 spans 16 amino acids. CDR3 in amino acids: CASSHPGLAGGETQYF. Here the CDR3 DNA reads TGCGCCAGCAGCCATCCCGGACTAGCGGGGGGAGAGACCCAGTACTTC.

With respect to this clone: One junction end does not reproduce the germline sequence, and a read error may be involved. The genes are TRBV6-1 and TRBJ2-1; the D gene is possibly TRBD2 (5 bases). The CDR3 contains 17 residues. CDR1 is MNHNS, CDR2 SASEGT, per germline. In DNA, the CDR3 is TGTGCCAGCAGGGAAGGAAGCGGTTTATACATCGGGGATGAGCAGTTCTTC. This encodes CASREGSGLYIGDEQFF.

The CDR3 DNA is TGTGCCAGCGTAGGGGGCGCATGGACTGAAGCTTTCTTT. It specifies CASVGGAWTEAFF. V gene TRBV6-5 combines with J gene TRBJ1-1, with 7 nucleotides matching TRBD1. V lost 8 bases, J lost 5 bases, and 8 bases stayed unmatched. CDR3 length: 13 residues. Germline V gene data show CDR1 as MNHEY and CDR2 as SVGAGI.

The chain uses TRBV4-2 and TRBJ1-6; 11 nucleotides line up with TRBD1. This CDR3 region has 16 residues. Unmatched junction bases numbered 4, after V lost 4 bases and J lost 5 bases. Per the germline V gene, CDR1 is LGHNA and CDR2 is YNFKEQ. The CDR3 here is CASSPGQGANNSPLHF. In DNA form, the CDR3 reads TGTGCCAGCAGCCCCGGACAGGGGGCGAATAATTCACCCCTCCACTTT.

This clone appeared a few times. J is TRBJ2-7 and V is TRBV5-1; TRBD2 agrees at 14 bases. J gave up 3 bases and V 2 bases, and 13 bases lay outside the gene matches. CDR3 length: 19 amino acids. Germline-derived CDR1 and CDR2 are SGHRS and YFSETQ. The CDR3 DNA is TGCGCCAGCAGCTTTAAGACTAGCGGGAGGGCCGTTTCGGTCTACGAGCAGTACTTC. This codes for CASSFKTSGRAVSVYEQYF.

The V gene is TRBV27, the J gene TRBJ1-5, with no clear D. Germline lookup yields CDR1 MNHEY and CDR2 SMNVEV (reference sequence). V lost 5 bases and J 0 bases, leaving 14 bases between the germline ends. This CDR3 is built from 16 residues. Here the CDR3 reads CASSRTPDYSNQPQHF. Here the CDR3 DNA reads TGTGCCAGCAGTAGGACGCCAGACTATAGCAATCAGCCCCAGCATTTT.

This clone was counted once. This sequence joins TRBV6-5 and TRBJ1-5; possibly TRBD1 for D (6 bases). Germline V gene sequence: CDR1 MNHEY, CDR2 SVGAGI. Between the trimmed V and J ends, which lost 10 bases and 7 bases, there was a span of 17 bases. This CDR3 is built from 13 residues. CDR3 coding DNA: TGTGCCACTTCGCCGGGGGGCGGACAGCCCCAGCATTTT. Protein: CATSPGGGQPQHF.

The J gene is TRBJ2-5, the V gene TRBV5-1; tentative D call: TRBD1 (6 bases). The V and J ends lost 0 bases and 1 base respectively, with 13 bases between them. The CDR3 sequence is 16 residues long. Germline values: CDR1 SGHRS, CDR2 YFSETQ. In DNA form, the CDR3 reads TGCGCCAGCAGCTTGGCCTCAGGGGCAAGCCAAGAGACCCAGTACTTC. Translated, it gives CASSLASGASQETQYF.

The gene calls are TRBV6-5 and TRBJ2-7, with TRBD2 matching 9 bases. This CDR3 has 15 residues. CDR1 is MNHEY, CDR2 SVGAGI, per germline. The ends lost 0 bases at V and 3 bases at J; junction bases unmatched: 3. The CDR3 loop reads CASSYSAGGGYEQYF. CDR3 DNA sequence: TGTGCCAGCAGTTACTCGGCGGGAGGGGGCTACGAGCAGTACTTC.

Here the CDR3 DNA reads TGCGCCAGCAGCTCGGGGGAGTTCACTGAAGCTTTCTTT. It yields the protein CASSSGEFTEAFF. The chain carries TRBV5-1 and TRBJ1-1; D may be TRBD1 (5 bases). In germline, CDR1 is SGHRS, CDR2 YFSETQ. CDR3 length: 13 amino acids. V was cut by 3 bases and J by 4 bases, with 10 bases left in between.

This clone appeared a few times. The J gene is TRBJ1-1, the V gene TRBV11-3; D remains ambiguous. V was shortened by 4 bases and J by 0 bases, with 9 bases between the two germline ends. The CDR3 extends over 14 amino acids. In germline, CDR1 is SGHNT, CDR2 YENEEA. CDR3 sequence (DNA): TGTGCCAGCAGCTCCTCAGATATGAACACTGAAGCTTTCTTT. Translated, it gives CASSSSDMNTEAFF.

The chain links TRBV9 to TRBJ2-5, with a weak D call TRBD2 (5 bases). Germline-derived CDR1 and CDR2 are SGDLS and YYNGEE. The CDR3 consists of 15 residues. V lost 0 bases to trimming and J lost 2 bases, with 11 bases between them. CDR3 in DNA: TGTGCCAGCAGCGTAGCGGGATATGGGCAAGAGACCCAGTACTTC. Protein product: CASSVAGYGQETQYF.

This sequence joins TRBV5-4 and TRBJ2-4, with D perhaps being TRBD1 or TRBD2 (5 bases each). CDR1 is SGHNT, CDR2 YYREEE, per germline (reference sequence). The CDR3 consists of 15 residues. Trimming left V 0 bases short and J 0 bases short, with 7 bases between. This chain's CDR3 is CASSLAGAAKNIQYF. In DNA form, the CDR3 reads TGTGCCAGCAGCTTGGCCGGGGCAGCCAAAAACATTCAGTACTTC.

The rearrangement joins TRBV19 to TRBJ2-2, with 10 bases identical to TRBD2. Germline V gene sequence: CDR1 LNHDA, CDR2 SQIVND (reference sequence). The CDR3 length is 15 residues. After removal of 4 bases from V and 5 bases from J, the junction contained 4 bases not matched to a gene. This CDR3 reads CASSTQAGGTGELFF. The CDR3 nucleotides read TGTGCCAGTAGTACCCAAGCGGGAGGGACCGGGGAGCTGTTTTTT.

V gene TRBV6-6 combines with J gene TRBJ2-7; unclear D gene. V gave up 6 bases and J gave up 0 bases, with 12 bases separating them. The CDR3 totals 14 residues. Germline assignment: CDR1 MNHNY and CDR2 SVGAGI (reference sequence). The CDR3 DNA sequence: TGTGCCAGCAGAATAAACCGGAACTCCTACGAGCAGTACTTC. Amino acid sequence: CASRINRNSYEQYF.

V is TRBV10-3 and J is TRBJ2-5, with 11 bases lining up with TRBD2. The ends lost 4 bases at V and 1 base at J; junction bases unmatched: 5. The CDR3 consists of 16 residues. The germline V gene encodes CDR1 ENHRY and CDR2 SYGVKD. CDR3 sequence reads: CAISASLAGGQETQYF. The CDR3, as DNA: TGTGCCATCAGTGCGTCGCTAGCGGGGGGCCAAGAGACCCAGTACTTC.

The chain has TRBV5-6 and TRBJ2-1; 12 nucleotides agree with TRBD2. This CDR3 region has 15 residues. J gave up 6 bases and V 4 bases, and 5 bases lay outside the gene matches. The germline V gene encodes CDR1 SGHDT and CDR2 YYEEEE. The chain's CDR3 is CASSPGLAGTNEQFF. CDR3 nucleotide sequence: TGTGCCAGCAGCCCGGGACTAGCGGGCACCAATGAGCAGTTCTTC. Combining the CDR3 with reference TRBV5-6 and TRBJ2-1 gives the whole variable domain DAGVTQSPTHLIKTRGQQVTLRCSPKSGHDTVSWYQQALGQGPQFIFQYYEEEERQRGNFPDRFSGHQFPNYSSELNVNALLLGDSALYLCASSPGLAGTNEQFFGPGTRLTVL.

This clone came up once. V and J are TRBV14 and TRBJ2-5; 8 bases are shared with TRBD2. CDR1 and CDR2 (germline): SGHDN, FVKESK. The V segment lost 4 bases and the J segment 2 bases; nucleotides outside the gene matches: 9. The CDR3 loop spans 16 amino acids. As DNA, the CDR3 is TGTGCCAGCAGCCCGGAATGGAGCGGGAGTCAAGAGACCCAGTACTTC. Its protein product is CASSPEWSGSQETQYF.

The CDR3: CASSPGTGGKIGELFF. The CDR3 nucleotides read TGCGCCAGCAGCCCCGGGACAGGGGGAAAGATCGGGGAGCTGTTTTTT. V usage is TRBV5-1 and J usage is TRBJ2-2, with 11 bases that match TRBD1. V lost 4 bases, J lost 7 bases, and 9 bases stayed unmatched. The CDR3 runs 16 residues. The germline gives CDR1 SGHRS, CDR2 YFSETQ.

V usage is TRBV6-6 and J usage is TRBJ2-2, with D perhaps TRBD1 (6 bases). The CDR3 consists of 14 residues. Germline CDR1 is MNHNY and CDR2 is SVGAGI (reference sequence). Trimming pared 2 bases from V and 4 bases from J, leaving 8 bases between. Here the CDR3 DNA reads TGTGCCAGCAGTTACGGACAGTCCACCGGGGAGCTGTTTTTT. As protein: CASSYGQSTGELFF.

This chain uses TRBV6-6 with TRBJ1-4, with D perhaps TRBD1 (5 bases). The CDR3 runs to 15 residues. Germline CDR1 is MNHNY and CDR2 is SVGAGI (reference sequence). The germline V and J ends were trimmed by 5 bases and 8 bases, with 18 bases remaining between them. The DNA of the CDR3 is TGTGCCAGCAGTAAATCCACGGGACGAGGGGAAAAACTGTTTTTT. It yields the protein CASSKSTGRGEKLFF.